Below, one T cell receptor (beta chain) is given with its context. This record belongs to a study of ipilimumab plus nivolumab after autologous stem cell transplantation. Clones were sequenced by immunoSEQ multiplex PCR, and TCRdb holds only the in-frame ones, with some missing. Of more than 15,000 clones listed, more than 60% are singletons. The CDR3 runs to 14 residues. The germline gives CDR1 SNHLY, CDR2 FYNNEI. The TCR originated in a male donor with diffuse large B-cell lymphoma. Sample: PBMCs, taken in a trial of ipilimumab plus nivolumab as post-transplant consolidation. The gene calls are TRBV2 and TRBJ2-5, with 8 bases lining up with TRBD1. The J call may be incorrect, as the DNA end agrees better with TRBJ2-7. CDR3 sequence reads: CASSGQGSSYEQYF. For the CDR3, the DNA is TGTGCCAGCAGCGGACAGGGTAGCTCCTACGAGCAGTACTTC.